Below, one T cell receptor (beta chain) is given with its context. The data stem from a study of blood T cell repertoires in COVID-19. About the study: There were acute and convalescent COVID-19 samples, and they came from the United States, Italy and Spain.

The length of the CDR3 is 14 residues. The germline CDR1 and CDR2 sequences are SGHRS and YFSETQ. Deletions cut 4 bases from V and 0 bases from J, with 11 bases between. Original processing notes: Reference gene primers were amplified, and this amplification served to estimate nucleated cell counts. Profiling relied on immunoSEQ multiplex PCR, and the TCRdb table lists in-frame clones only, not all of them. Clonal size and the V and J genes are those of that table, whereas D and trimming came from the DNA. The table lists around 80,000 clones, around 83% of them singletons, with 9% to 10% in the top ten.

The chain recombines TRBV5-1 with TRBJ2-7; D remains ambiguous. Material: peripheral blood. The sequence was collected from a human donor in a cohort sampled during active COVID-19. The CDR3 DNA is TGCGCCAGCAGCACAGACCAGCACTCCTACGAGCAGTACTTC. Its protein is CASSTDQHSYEQYF.